This is a list of T cell receptor beta chains from one sample in a study of T-cell reconstitution after alpha-beta-depleted transplantation in children. TCRdb passed the PCR reads through MiXCR, listing each CDR3 protein once. The table has about 980,000 distinct CDR3 sequences, roughly 31% seen once. The specimen comprised PBMCs, mostly from graft donor cells, sampled 360 days after TCRalphabeta/CD19-depleted stem cell transplant. The receptor source for this set is a boy less than two years old who had a stem cell transplant for SCID, so the T cells may come from the graft donor. CDR3s include the opening cysteine and the closing phenylalanine or tryptophan. A D gene is named only where the DNA matches it firmly. The size field is filled for only some rows; it gives once, few, many or a size class.

J gene: TRBJ2-5; V gene: TRBV12-3/TRBV12-4; D gene: TRBD1; clone size: few; CDR3 DNA: TGTGCCAGCAGTTCCTCCGGACAGGGAAGCCAAGAGACCCAGTACTTC; CDR3 protein: CASSSSGQGSQETQYF
J gene: TRBJ2-3; V gene: TRBV7-8; D gene: .; clone size: .; CDR3 DNA: TGTGCCAGCAGCTTAGGACGGGCAGCAAGGTTGGATACGCAGTATTTT; CDR3 protein: CASSLGRAARLDTQYF
J gene: TRBJ2-3; V gene: TRBV25-1; D gene: TRBD2; clone size: .; CDR3 DNA: TGTGCCAGCACCGGGACTAGCGGGGACACAGATACGCAGTATTTT; CDR3 protein: CASTGTSGDTDTQYF
J gene: TRBJ2-1; V gene: TRBV24-1; D gene: .; clone size: .; CDR3 DNA: TGTGCCACCAGTGGACGGGGCCCCAGCTCCTACAATGAGCAGTTCTTC; CDR3 protein: CATSGRGPSSYNEQFF
J gene: TRBJ1-2; V gene: TRBV29-1; D gene: .; clone size: few; CDR3 DNA: TGCAGCGTTGAGAAGGGAAACTATGGCTACACCTTC; CDR3 protein: CSVEKGNYGYTF
J gene: TRBJ1-2; V gene: TRBV7-8; D gene: .; clone size: .; CDR3 DNA: TGTGCCAGCAGCCTATTTCATGGGGGAGAGAGCTATGGCTACACCTTC; CDR3 protein: CASSLFHGGESYGYTF
J gene: TRBJ1-2; V gene: TRBV29-1; D gene: .; clone size: .; CDR3 DNA: TGCAGCGTCCCACCTGTTTTATTCCCTAACTATGGCTACACCTTC; CDR3 protein: CSVPPVLFPNYGYTF
J gene: TRBJ2-2; V gene: TRBV2; D gene: .; clone size: .; CDR3 DNA: TGTGCCAGCAGGCCAACCTTCACCGGGGAGCTGTTTTTT; CDR3 protein: CASRPTFTGELFF
J gene: TRBJ2-1; V gene: TRBV18; D gene: TRBD2; clone size: .; CDR3 DNA: TGTGCCAGCTCACCTATGAGAACCGGGACTAGCGGGAGTCCCTATACGGGTGAGCAGTTCTTC; CDR3 protein: CASSPMRTGTSGSPYTGEQFF
J gene: TRBJ2-3; V gene: TRBV24-1; D gene: TRBD2; clone size: few; CDR3 DNA: TGTGCCACCAGTGATTTGTGGACTAGCGGGACAGATACGCAGTATTTT; CDR3 protein: CATSDLWTSGTDTQYF
J gene: TRBJ2-3; V gene: TRBV2; D gene: .; clone size: .; CDR3 DNA: TGTGCCAGCAACGGGGACAAAAAGACGCAGTATTTT; CDR3 protein: CASNGDKKTQYF
J gene: TRBJ1-5; V gene: TRBV24-1; D gene: TRBD1; clone size: .; CDR3 DNA: TGTGCCACCAGTGATCTGACAGGGGAGTACAATCAGCCCCAGCATTTT; CDR3 protein: CATSDLTGEYNQPQHF
J gene: TRBJ2-7; V gene: TRBV6-5; D gene: .; clone size: few; CDR3 DNA: TGTGCCAGCAGTTACTCACGGGGGGCTGCCTACGAGCAGTACTTC; CDR3 protein: CASSYSRGAAYEQYF
J gene: TRBJ2-5; V gene: TRBV3-2; D gene: .; clone size: many; CDR3 DNA: TGTGCCAGCAGTTACACCCCGGGACTAGCGGTAGACCCCTCGACGGGAGAGACCCAGTACTTC; CDR3 protein: CASSYTPGLAVDPSTGETQYF
J gene: TRBJ1-1; V gene: TRBV27; D gene: .; clone size: few; CDR3 DNA: TGTGCCAGCAGTTTAATAATGAGGGGAACTGAAGCTTTCTTT; CDR3 protein: CASSLIMRGTEAFF
J gene: TRBJ1-5; V gene: TRBV28; D gene: .; clone size: .; CDR3 DNA: TGTGCCAGCAGTTTATCTCTTGGGCCCCAGCATTTT; CDR3 protein: CASSLSLGPQHF
J gene: TRBJ2-7; V gene: TRBV29-1; D gene: .; clone size: once; CDR3 DNA: TGCAGCGTTGAAGACAGGGCGAGGGTCGGCGAGCAGTACTTC; CDR3 protein: CSVEDRARVGEQYF
J gene: TRBJ2-2; V gene: TRBV6-2/TRBV6-3; D gene: .; clone size: many; CDR3 DNA: TGTGCCAGCAGTTACTGGGACACCGGGGAGCTGTTTTTT; CDR3 protein: CASSYWDTGELFF
J gene: TRBJ2-1; V gene: TRBV21-1; D gene: .; clone size: .; CDR3 DNA: TGTGCCAGCAGCAGGCCGGGCCTAGCGGGTGACAATGTTGATGAGCAGTTCTTC; CDR3 protein: CASSRPGLAGDNVDEQFF
J gene: TRBJ2-1; V gene: TRBV28; D gene: .; clone size: few; CDR3 DNA: TGTGCCAGCAGTTCCCGGGGGCAAGATGAGCAGTTCTTC; CDR3 protein: CASSSRGQDEQFF
J gene: TRBJ2-7; V gene: TRBV12-3/TRBV12-4; D gene: .; clone size: .; CDR3 DNA: TGTGCCAGCAGTTGGGAGCCAAGGGTCGAGCAGTACTTC; CDR3 protein: CASSWEPRVEQYF
J gene: TRBJ2-7; V gene: TRBV6-5; D gene: TRBD1; clone size: few; CDR3 DNA: TGTGCCAGCGACAGGGGGACCTACGAGCAGTACTTC; CDR3 protein: CASDRGTYEQYF
J gene: TRBJ1-1; V gene: TRBV6-5; D gene: .; clone size: .; CDR3 DNA: TGTGCCAGCAGTTCTTCTTCAGGGAGCACTGAAGCTTTCTTT; CDR3 protein: CASSSSSGSTEAFF
J gene: TRBJ2-7; V gene: TRBV2; D gene: .; clone size: .; CDR3 DNA: TGTGCCAGCAGTGGGTGGACAAGCTCCTACGAGCAGTACTTC; CDR3 protein: CASSGWTSSYEQYF
J gene: TRBJ2-2; V gene: TRBV5-4; D gene: TRBD1; clone size: .; CDR3 DNA: TGTGCCAGCAGCGCGGGACAGGGGAGGAACACCGGGGAGCTGTTTTTT; CDR3 protein: CASSAGQGRNTGELFF
J gene: TRBJ2-1; V gene: TRBV29-1; D gene: TRBD1; clone size: few; CDR3 DNA: TGCAGCGTGGTCCCGGGACAGGGTTACAATGAGCAGTTCTTC; CDR3 protein: CSVVPGQGYNEQFF
J gene: TRBJ1-1; V gene: TRBV6-1; D gene: .; clone size: few; CDR3 DNA: TGTGCCAGCAGAATAGACGGGAGGAACACTGAAGCTTTCTTT; CDR3 protein: CASRIDGRNTEAFF
J gene: TRBJ1-4; V gene: TRBV20-1; D gene: .; clone size: few; CDR3 DNA: TGCAGTGCTCGGCCGTTGACCGTAGGTGAAAAACTGTTTTTT; CDR3 protein: CSARPLTVGEKLFF